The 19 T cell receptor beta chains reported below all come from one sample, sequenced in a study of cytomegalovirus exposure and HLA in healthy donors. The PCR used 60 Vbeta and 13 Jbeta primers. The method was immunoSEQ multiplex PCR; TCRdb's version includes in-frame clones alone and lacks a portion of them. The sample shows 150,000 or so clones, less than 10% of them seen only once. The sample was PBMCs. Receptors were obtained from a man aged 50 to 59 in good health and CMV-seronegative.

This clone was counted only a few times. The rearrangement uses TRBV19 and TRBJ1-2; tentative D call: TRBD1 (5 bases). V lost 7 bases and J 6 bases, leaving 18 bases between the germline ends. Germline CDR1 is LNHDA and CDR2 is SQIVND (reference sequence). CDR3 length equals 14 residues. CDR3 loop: CASNEQDGAHGYTF. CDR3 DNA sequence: TGTGCCAGTAACGAGCAGGATGGGGCACATGGCTACACCTTC. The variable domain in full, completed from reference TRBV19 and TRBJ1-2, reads DGGITQSPKYLFRKEGQNVTLSCEQNLNHDAMYWYRQDPGQGLRLIYYSQIVNDFQKGDIAEGYSVSREKKESFPLTVTSAQKNPTAFYLCASNEQDGAHGYTFGSGTRLTVV.

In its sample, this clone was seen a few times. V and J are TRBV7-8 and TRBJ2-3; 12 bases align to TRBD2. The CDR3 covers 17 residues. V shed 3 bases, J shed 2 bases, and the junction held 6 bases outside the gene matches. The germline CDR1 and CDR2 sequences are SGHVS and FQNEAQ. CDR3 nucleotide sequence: TGTGCCAGCAGCTTTAGACTAGCGGGAGAAATCACAGATACGCAGTATTTT. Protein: CASSFRLAGEITDTQYF. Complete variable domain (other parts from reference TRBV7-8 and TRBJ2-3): GAGVSQSPRYKVAKRGQDVALRCDPISGHVSLFWYQQALGQGPEFLTYFQNEAQLDKSGLPSDRFFAERPEGSVSTLKIQRTQQEDSAVYLCASSFRLAGEITDTQYFGPGTRLTVL.

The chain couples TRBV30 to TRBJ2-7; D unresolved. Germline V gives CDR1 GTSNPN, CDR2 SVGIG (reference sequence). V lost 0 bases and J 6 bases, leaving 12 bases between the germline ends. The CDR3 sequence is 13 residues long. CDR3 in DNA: TGTGCCTGGAGTGTACTGAGCTCGAGCGAGCAGTACTTC. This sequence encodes CAWSVLSSSEQYF.

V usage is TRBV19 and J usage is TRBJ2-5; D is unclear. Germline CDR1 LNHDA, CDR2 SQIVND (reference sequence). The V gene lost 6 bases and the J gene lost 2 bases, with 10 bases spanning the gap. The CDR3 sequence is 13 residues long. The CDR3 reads CASSPTRQETQYF. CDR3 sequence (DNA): TGTGCCAGTAGCCCGACAAGGCAAGAGACCCAGTACTTC.

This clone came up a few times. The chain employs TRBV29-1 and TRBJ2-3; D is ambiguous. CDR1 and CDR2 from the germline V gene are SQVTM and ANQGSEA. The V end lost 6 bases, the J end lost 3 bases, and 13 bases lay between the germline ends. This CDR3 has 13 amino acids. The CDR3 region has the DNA TGCAGCGTGGAGACCTTACTAACAGATACGCAGTATTTT. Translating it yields CSVETLLTDTQYF.

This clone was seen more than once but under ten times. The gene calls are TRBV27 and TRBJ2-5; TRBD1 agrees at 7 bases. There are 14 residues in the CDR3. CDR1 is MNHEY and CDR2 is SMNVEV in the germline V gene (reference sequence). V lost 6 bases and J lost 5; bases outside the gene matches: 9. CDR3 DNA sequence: TGTGCCAGCAGCCATGACAGGGCCGAGGAGACCCAGTACTTC. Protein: CASSHDRAEETQYF.

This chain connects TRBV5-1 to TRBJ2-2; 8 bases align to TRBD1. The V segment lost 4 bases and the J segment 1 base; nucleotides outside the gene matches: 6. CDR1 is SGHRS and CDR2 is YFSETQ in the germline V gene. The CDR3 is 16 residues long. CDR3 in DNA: TGCGCCAGCAGCACTGCCGGGACAGGGAACACCGGGGAGCTGTTTTTT. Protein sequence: CASSTAGTGNTGELFF.

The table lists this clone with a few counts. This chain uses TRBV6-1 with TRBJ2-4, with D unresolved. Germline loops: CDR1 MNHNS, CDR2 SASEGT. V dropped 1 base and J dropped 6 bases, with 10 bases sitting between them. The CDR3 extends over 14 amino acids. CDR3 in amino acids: CASSEVAGLNIQYF. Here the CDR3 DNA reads TGTGCCAGCAGTGAAGTTGCCGGGTTAAACATTCAGTACTTC.

Here the CDR3 reads CASNPLAVSSYEQYF. CDR3 DNA sequence: TGTGCCAGCAACCCCCTAGCTGTGAGCTCCTACGAGCAGTACTTC. The V and J genes are TRBV7-8 and TRBJ2-7; a weak D match, TRBD2 (5 bases). The CDR3 length is 15 residues. Germline CDR1 reads SGHVS; CDR2 reads FQNEAQ. The ends were cut back, 7 bases at V and 0 bases at J, with 16 bases in the middle.

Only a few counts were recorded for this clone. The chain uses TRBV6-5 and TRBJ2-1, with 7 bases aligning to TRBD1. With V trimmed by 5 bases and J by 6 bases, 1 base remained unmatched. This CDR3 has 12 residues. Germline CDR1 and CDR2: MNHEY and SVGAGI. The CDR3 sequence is CASSGDSNEQFF. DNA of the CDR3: TGTGCCAGCAGTGGGGACAGCAATGAGCAGTTCTTC.

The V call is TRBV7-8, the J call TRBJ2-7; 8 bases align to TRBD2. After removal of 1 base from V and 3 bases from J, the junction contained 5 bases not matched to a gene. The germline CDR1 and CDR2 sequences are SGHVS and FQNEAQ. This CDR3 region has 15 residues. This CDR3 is CASSLGAGVIYEQYF. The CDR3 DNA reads TGTGCCAGCAGCTTAGGAGCGGGAGTAATCTACGAGCAGTACTTC.

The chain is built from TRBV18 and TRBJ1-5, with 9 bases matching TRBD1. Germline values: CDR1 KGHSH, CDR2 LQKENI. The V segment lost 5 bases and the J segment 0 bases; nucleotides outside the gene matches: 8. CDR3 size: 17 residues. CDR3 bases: TGTGCCAGCTCAAAAGCCGGGACAGGGAATAGCAATCAGCCCCAGCATTTT. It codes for CASSKAGTGNSNQPQHF.

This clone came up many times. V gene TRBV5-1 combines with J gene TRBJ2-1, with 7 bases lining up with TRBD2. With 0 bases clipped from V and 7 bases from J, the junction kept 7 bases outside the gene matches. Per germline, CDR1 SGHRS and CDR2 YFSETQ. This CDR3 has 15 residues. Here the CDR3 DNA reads TGCGCCAGCAGCTTGGTTCAAGGGGAGGGGAATGAGCAGTTCTTC. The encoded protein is CASSLVQGEGNEQFF.

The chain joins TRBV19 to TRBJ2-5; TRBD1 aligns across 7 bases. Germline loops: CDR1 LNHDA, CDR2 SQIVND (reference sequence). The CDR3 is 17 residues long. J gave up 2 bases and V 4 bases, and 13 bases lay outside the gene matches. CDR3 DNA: TGTGCCAGTAGTAGCGGGCAGGGGCTCAGGGGGCAAGAGACCCAGTACTTC. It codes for CASSSGQGLRGQETQYF.

CDR3 amino acids: CSATDFGELFF. For the CDR3, the DNA is TGCAGTGCTACGGACTTCGGGGAGCTGTTTTTT. The rearrangement uses TRBV20-1 and TRBJ2-2; D is perhaps TRBD2 (5 bases). Trimming removed 4 bases from V and 7 bases from J, with 7 bases in between. Germline CDR1 and CDR2: DFQATT and SNEGSKA (reference sequence). This CDR3 is 11 amino acids long.

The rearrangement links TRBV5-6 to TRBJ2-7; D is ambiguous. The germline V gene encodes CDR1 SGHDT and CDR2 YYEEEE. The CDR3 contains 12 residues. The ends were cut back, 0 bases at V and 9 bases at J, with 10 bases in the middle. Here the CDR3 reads CASSLALRPQYF. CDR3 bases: TGTGCCAGCAGCTTGGCCTTGAGGCCGCAGTACTTC.

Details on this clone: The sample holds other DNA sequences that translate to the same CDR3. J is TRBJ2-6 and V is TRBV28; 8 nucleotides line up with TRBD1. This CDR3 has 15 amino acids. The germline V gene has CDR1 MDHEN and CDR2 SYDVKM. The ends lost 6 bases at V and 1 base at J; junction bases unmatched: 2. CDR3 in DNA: TGTGCCAGCAGGCGGACAGGGTCTGGGGCCAACGTCCTGACTTTC. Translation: CASRRTGSGANVLTF.

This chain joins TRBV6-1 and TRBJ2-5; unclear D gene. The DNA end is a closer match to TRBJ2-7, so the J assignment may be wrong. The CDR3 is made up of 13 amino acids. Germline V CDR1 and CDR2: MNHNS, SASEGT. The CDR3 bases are TGTGCCAGCAGCCAACAGAGCTCCTACGAGCAGTACTTC. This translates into CASSQQSSYEQYF.

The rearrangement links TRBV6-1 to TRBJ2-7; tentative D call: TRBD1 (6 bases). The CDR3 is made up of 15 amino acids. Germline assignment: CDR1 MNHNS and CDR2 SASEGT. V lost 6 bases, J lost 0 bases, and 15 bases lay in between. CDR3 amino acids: CASSVYTGSSYEQYF. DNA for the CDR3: TGTGCCAGCAGCGTATACACAGGGAGCTCCTACGAGCAGTACTTC.